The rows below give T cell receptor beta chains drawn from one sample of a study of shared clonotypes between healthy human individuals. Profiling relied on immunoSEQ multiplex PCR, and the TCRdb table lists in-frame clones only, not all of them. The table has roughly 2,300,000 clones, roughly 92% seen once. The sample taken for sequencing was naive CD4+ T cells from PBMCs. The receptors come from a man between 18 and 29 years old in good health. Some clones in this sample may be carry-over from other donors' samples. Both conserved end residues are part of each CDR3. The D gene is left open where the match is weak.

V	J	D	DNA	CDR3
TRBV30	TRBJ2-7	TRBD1	TGTGCCTGGAGAGTGGACAGGAGAAATTCCTACGAGCAGTACTTC	CAWRVDRRNSYEQYF
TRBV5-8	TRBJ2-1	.	TGTGCCAGCAGCTTCGGTAATGAGCAGTTCTTC	CASSFGNEQFF
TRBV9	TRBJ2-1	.	TGTGCCAGCAGCGTACGAGGCTCCAGTTACAATGAGCAGTTCTTC	CASSVRGSSYNEQFF
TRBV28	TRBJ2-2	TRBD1	TGTGCCAGCAGTAGGACAGGGGGCACCGGGGAGCTGTTTTTT	CASSRTGGTGELFF
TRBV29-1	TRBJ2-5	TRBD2	TGCAGCGTTCAGAGCGGGAGGGCCGGAGAGACCCAGTACTTC	CSVQSGRAGETQYF
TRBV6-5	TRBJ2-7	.	TGTGCCAGCAGTTCGATGCGGGTCGGGAGCTCCTACGAGCAGTACTTC	CASSSMRVGSSYEQYF
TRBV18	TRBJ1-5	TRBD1	TGTGCCAGCTCACCGGGGACAGGAAATAGCAATCAGCCCCAGCATTTT	CASSPGTGNSNQPQHF
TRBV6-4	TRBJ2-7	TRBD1	TGTGCCAGCAGTGAAGTGACAGGGGACGAGCAGTACTTC	CASSEVTGDEQYF
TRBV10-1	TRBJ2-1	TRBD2	TGCGCCAGCAGTGAGTACGTTACTAGCGGGAGTCATGAGCAGTTCTTC	CASSEYVTSGSHEQFF
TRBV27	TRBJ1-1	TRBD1	TGTGCCAGCAGTTTCCCGCCAGGGGGCGGGAGTACTGAAGCTTTCTTT	CASSFPPGGGSTEAFF
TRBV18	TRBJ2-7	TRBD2	TGTGCCAGCTCACCACTTAGCGGGCCAGAAGAGCAGTACTTC	CASSPLSGPEEQYF
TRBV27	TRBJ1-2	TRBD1	TGTGCCAGCAGTTTGGACAGGGACTATGGCTACACCTTC	CASSLDRDYGYTF
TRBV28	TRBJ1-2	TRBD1	TGTGCCAGCAGTTTCTCAGGGGGCCTGGTCTATGGCTACACCTTC	CASSFSGGLVYGYTF
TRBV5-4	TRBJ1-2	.	TGTGCCAGCAGTTCGGGATCGCCGGTCGTTAACTATGGCTACACCTTC	CASSSGSPVVNYGYTF
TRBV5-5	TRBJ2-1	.	TGTGCCAGCAGCTTGGCTGGGGAGTTAGGGGGCAATGAGCAGTTCTTC	CASSLAGELGGNEQFF